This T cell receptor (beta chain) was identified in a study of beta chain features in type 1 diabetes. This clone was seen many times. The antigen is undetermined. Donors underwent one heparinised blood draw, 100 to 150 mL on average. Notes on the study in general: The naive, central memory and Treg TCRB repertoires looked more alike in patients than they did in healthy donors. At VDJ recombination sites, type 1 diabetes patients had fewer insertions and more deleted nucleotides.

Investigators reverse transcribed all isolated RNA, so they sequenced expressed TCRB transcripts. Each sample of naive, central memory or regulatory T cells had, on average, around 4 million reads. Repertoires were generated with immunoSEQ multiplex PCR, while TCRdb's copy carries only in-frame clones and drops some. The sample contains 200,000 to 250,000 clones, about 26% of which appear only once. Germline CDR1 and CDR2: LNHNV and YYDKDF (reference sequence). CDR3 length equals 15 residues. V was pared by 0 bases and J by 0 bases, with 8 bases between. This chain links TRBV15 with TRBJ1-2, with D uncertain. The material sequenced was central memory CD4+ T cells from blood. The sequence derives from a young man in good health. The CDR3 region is CATSRDPNTNYGYTF. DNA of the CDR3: TGTGCCACCAGCAGAGATCCTAACACTAACTATGGCTACACCTTC.